The clone carrying this T cell receptor (beta chain) was recorded many times. Its antigen is not known. The data were obtained in a study of T cells after yellow fever vaccination. As for the study in general: The SMART-Seq v4 Ultra Low Input method served to prepare the low-cell-number fractions.

The V end lost 4 bases, the J end lost 7 bases, and 22 bases lay between the germline ends. Per the germline V gene, CDR1 is SGDLS and CDR2 is YYNGEE. This CDR3 has 16 amino acids. TCRdb analysed the 5' RACE reads with MiXCR anew, one entry per CDR3 protein. The table records around 140,000 distinct CDR3 sequences, approximately 7.7% of them present only once. Notes on the study in general: Any FACS-sorted repertoire could hold abundant clonotypes that contaminate it from the bulk population. Most clones from primary vaccination resurfaced after the booster (around 97% CD4, over 75% CD8). Of the clonotypes, a small share occurred in both CD4 and CD8 compartments.

The specimen comprised CD4+ T cells sorted from PBMCs, sampled 5 days after the yellow fever booster vaccination. The V and J genes are TRBV9 and TRBJ2-3; D may correspond to TRBD1 or TRBD2 (5 bases each). This sequence originates from a man younger than 45 who received the YFV17D yellow fever vaccine. In nucleotides, the CDR3 is TGTGCCAGCAGCTTAGCGACAGACAGACTCCGACATACGCAGTATTTT. Translation: CASSLATDRLRHTQYF. The full variable domain, in which reference TRBV9 and TRBJ2-3 provide the parts outside the CDR3, is DSGVTQTPKHLITATGQRVTLRCSPRSGDLSVYWYQQSLDQGLQFLIQYYNGEERAKGNILERFSAQQFPDLHSELNLSSLELGDSALYFCASSLATDRLRHTQYFGPGTRLTVL.